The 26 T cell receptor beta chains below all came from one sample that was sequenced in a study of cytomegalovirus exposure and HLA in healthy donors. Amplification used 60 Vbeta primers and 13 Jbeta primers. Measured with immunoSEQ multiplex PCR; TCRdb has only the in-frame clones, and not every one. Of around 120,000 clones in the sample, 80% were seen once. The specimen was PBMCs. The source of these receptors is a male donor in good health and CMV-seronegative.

Here the CDR3 reads CAISPTVRVDEQYF. CDR3 coding DNA: TGTGCCATCAGTCCGACAGTCCGCGTGGACGAGCAGTACTTC. The chain joins TRBV10-3 to TRBJ2-5, with a tentative D call TRBD1 (5 bases). Matching the DNA end better, TRBJ2-7 makes the J call doubtful. This CDR3 is built from 14 residues. Per germline, CDR1 ENHRY and CDR2 SYGVKD.

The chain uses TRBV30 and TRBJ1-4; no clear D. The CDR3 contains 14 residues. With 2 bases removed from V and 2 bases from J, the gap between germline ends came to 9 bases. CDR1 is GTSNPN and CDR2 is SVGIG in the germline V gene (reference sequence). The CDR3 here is CAWSFGITNEKLFF. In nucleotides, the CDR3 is TGTGCCTGGAGTTTCGGTATTACTAATGAAAAACTGTTTTTT.

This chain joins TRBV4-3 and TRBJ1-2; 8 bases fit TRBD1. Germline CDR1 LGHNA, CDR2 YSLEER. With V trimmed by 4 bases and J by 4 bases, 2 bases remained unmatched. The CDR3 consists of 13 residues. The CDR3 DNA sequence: TGCGCCAGCAGCCTACAGGGGGGCTATGGCTACACCTTC. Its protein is CASSLQGGYGYTF.

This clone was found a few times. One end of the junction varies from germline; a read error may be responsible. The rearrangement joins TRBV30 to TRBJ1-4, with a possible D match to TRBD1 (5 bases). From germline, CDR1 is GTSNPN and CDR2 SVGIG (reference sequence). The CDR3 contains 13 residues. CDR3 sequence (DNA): TGTGCCTGGAAGACGCTTCTAAGGGGAAAAACTGTTTTT. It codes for CAWKTLLRGKTVF.

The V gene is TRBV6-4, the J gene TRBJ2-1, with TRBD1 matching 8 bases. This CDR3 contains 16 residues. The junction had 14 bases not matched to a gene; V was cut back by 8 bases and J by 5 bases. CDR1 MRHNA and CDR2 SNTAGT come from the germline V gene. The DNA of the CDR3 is TGTGCCAGCCGACTATCCGGGACAGGAGTTAACAATGAGCAGTTCTTC. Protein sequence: CASRLSGTGVNNEQFF.

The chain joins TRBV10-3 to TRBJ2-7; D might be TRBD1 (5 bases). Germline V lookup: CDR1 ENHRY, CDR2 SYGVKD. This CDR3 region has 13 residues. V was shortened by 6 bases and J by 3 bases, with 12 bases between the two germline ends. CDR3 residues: CAIRTTEVYEQYF. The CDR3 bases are TGTGCCATCAGAACGACAGAAGTCTACGAGCAGTACTTC.

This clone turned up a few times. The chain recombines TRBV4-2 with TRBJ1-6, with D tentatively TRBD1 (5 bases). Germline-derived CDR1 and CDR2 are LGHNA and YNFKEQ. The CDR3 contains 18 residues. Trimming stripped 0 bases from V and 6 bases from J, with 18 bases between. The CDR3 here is CASSQDVSPGPSNSPLHF. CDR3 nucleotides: TGTGCCAGCAGCCAAGATGTAAGTCCAGGGCCGTCTAATTCACCCCTCCACTTT.

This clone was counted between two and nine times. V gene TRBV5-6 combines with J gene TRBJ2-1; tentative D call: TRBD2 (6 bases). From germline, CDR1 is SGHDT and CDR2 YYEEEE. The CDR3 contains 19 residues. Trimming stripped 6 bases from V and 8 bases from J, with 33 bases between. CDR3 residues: CASTSSSLGAGSRWDEQFF. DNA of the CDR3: TGTGCCAGCACCTCAAGCTCCTTAGGGGCGGGATCCCGATGGGATGAGCAGTTCTTC.

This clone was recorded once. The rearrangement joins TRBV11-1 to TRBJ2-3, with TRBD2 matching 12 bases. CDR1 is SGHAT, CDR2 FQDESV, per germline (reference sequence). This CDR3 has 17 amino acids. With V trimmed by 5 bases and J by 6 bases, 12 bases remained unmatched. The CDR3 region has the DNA TGTGCCAGCAGCCGCTCATTACTAGCGGGAGGAGAGGATACGCAGTATTTT. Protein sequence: CASSRSLLAGGEDTQYF.

CDR3 DNA sequence: TGTGCCAGCAGTTTAGATCCTACGGCAGGGGGCACTGAAGCTTTCTTT. Translating gives CASSLDPTAGGTEAFF. The chain uses TRBV28 and TRBJ1-1; TRBD1 matches 7 bases. This CDR3 contains 16 residues. Per germline, CDR1 MDHEN and CDR2 SYDVKM. Germline trimming cut 2 bases from V and 4 bases from J; bases unmatched to any gene: 10.

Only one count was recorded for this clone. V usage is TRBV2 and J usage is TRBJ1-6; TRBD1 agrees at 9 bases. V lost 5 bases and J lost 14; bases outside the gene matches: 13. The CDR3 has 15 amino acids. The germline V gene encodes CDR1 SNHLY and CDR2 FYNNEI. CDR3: CASSQGQGGRRALHF. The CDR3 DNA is TGTGCCAGCAGTCAGGGACAGGGAGGAAGGAGGGCCCTCCACTTT.

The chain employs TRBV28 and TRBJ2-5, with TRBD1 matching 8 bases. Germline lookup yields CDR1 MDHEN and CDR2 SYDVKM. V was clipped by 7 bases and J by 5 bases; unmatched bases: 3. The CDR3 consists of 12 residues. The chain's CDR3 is CASTRTGETQYF. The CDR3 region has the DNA TGTGCCAGCACTCGGACAGGGGAGACCCAGTACTTC.

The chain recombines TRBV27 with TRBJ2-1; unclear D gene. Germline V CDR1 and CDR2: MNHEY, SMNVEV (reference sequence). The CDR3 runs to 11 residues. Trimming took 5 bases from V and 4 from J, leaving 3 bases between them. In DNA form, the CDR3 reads TGTGCCAGCAGTCATTACAATGAGCAGTTCTTC. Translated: CASSHYNEQFF.

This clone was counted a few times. CDR3 coding DNA: TGCGCCAGCAGCCTCTACGGCTATGGCTACACCTTC. It translates to CASSLYGYGYTF. The chain combines TRBV5-1 with TRBJ1-2; unclear D gene. Trimming pared 4 bases from V and 4 bases from J, leaving 8 bases between. The CDR3 extends over 12 amino acids. Germline V gene data show CDR1 as SGHRS and CDR2 as YFSETQ.

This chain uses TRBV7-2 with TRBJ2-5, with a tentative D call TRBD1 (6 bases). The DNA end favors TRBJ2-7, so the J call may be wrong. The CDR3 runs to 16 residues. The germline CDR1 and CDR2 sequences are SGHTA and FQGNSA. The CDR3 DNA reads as TGTGCCAGCAGCTTAGCGGGGCAGGGGAGCTCCTACGAGCAGTACTTC. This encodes CASSLAGQGSSYEQYF.

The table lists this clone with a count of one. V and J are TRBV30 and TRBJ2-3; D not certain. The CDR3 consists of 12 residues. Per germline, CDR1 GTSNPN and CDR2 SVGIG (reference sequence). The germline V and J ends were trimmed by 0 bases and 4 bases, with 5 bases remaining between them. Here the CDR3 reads CAWSVIPDTQYF. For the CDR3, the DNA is TGTGCCTGGAGTGTTATTCCAGATACGCAGTATTTT.

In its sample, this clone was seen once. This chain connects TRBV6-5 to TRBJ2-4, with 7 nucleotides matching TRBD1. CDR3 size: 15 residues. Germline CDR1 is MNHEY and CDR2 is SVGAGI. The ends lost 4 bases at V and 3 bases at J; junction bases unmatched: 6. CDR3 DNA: TGTGCCAGCAGTTCCCCGGGACAGAACAAAAACATTCAGTACTTC. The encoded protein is CASSSPGQNKNIQYF.

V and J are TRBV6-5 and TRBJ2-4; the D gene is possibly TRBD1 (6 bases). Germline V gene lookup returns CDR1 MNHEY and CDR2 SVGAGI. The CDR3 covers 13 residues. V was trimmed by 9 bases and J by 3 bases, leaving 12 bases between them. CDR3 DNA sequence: TGTGCCAGTCAGGGGACAAACAAAAACATTCAGTACTTC. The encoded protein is CASQGTNKNIQYF.

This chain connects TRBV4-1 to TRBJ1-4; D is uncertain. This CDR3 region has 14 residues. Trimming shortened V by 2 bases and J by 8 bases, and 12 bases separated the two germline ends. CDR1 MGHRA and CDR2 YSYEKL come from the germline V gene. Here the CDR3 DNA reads TGCGCCAGCAGCCAAACCGGGTTTCGGGAAAAACTGTTTTTT. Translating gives CASSQTGFREKLFF.

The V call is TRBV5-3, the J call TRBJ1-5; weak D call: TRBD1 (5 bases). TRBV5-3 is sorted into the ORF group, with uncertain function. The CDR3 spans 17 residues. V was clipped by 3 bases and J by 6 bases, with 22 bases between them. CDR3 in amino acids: CARSSFISDRDGQPQHF. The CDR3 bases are TGTGCCAGAAGCTCGTTTATCTCTGACAGAGACGGTCAGCCCCAGCATTTT.

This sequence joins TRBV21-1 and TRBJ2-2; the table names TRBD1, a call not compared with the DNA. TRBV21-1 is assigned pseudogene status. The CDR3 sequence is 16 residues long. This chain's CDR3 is CASSNRDTRTPGELFF. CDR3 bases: TGTGCCAGCAGCAATCGGGACACCCGTACACCGGGGGAGCTGTTTTTT.

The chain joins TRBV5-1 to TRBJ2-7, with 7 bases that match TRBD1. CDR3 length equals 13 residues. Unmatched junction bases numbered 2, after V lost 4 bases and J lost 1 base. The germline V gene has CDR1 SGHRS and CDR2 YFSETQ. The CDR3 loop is CASSTGQSYEQYF. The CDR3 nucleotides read TGCGCCAGCAGCACGGGACAGTCCTACGAGCAGTACTTC.

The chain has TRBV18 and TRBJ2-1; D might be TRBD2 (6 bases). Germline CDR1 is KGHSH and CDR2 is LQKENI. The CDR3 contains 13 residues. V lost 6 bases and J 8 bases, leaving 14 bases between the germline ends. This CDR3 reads CASSQVREHEQFF. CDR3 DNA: TGTGCCAGCTCTCAAGTGCGGGAACATGAGCAGTTCTTC.

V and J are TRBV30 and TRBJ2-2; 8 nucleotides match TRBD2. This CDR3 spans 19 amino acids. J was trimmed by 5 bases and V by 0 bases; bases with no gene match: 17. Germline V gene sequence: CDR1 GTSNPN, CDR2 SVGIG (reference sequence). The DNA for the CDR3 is TGTGCCTGGAGTGTAACGGGAGGGCTAGAGGTTCGGGGAACCGGGGAGCTGTTTTTT. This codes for CAWSVTGGLEVRGTGELFF.

This CDR3 reads CASSPPGGETQYF. In nucleotides, the CDR3 is TGTGCCAGCAGTCCCCCGGGGGGAGAGACCCAGTACTTC. V and J are TRBV5-4 and TRBJ2-5; TRBD2 aligns across 7 bases. Germline V gene data show CDR1 as SGHNT and CDR2 as YYREEE (reference sequence). This CDR3 spans 13 amino acids. The J segment lost 4 bases and the V segment lost 5 bases, leaving 5 bases of the junction unmatched.

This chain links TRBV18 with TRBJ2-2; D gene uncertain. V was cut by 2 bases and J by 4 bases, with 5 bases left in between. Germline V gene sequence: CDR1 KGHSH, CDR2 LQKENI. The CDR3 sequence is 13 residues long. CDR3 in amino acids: CASSPESTGELFF. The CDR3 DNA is TGTGCCAGCTCACCAGAGAGCACCGGGGAGCTGTTTTTT.